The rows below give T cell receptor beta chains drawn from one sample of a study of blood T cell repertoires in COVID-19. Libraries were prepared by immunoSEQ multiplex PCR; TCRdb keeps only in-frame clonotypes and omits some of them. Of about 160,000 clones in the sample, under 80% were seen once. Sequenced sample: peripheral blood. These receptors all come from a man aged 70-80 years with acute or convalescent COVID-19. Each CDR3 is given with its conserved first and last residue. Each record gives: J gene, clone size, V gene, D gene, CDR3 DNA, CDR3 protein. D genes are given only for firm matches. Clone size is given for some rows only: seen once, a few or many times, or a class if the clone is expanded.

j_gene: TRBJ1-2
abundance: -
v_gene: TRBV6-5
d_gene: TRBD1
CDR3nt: TGTGCCAGCAGTCGGACAGGGGACTATGGCTACACCTTC
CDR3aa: CASSRTGDYGYTF

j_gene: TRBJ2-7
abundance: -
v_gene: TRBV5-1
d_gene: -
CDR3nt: TGCGCCAGCAGCATGGACATCCCCTACGAGCAGTACTTC
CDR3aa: CASSMDIPYEQYF

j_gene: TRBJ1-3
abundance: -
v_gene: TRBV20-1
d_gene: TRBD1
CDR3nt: TGCAGTGCCAGTAGATCATCGGGACAGGGGGCATCTGGAAACACCATATATTTT
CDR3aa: CSASRSSGQGASGNTIYF

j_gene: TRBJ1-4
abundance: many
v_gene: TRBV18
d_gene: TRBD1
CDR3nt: TGTGCCAGCACCCCGGGACAGAATAATGAAAAACTGTTTTTT
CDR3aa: CASTPGQNNEKLFF

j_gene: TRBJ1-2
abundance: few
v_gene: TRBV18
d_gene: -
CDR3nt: TGTGCCAGCTCAATCGGGACTGCAAACTATGGCTACACCTTC
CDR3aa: CASSIGTANYGYTF

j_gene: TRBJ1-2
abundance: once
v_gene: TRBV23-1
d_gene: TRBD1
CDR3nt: TGCGCCAGCAGTATACAGGGGTCCTATGGCTACACCTTC
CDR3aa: CASSIQGSYGYTF

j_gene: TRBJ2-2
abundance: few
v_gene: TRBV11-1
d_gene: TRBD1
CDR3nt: TGTGCCAGCAGCTTAAGCACAGGGGGCCTCACCGGGGAGCTGTTTTTT
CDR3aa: CASSLSTGGLTGELFF

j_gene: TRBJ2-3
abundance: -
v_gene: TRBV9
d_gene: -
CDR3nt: TGTGCCAGCAGCTCCCGTGTGGGGGGTGATACGCAGTATTTT
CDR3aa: CASSSRVGGDTQYF

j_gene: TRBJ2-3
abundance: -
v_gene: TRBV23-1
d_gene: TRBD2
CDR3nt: TGCGCCAGCAGTCAACGGACCACTAGCGGGTTTTCAGATACGCAGTATTTT
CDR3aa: CASSQRTTSGFSDTQYF

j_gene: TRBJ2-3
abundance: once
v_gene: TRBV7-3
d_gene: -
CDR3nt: TGTGCCAGCAGCCCCCCCGGTGGGGCTCGGACAGATACGCAGTATTTT
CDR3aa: CASSPPGGARTDTQYF

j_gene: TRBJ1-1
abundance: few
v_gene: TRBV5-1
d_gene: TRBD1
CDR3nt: TGCGCCAGCAGCCCGGCCGGGACAGGGGGCTTGTCGGTCACTGAAGCTTTCTTT
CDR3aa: CASSPAGTGGLSVTEAFF

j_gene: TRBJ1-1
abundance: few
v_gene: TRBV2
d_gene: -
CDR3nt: TGTGCCAGCAGTGGCTGGGGCTTTAATGAAGCTTTCTTT
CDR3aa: CASSGWGFNEAFF

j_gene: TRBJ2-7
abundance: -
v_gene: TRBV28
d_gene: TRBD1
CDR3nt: TGTGCCAGCAGTTTATCTGTTGGACAGGGTTCCGAGCAGTACTTC
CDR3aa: CASSLSVGQGSEQYF

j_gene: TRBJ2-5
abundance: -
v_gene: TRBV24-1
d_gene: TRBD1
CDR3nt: TGTGCCACCAGTGTAGGACAGGGCTCTTGGGAGACCCAGTACTTC
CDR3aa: CATSVGQGSWETQYF

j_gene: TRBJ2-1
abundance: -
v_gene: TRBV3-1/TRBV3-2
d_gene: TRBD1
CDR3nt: TGTGCCAGCAGCATAAGACAGGGGCCGGGGGATGAGCAGTTCTTC
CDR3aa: CASSIRQGPGDEQFF

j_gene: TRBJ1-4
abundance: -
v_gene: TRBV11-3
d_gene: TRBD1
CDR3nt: TGTGCCAGCAGCAAAAGGACAGGGAAGGGTGAAAAACTGTTTTTT
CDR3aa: CASSKRTGKGEKLFF